Sequencing of this TCR beta chain was carried out in a study of human T cells and chemical hapten exposure. Study-wide results and caveats: With DPC sensitization, TCRs exceeding 1 in 1000 frequency showed no change.

Germline V gene lookup returns CDR1 MNHEY and CDR2 SVGEGT. V lost 7 bases to trimming and J lost 5 bases, with 16 bases between them. The CDR3 spans 14 residues. Time point described: healthy volunteer bleed at 6 weeks. The starting material, unfractionated whole blood, was used for total RNA extraction. Each CDR3 protein is one row after TCRdb ran MiXCR on the RACE reads. Altogether about 65,000 distinct CDR3 sequences are present, around 6.1% being singletons, with the ten largest covering 3% to 3.5%. This clonotype was seen at least ten times. The antigen is undetermined. This sequence originates from a female donor in good health. Some clones in this sample may be carry-over from other donors' samples. The chain joins TRBV6-2 or TRBV6-3 to TRBJ2-3; D is undetermined. The sequencing sample was made of whole blood. CDR3 residues: CASTHRLAGDTQYF. In DNA form, the CDR3 reads TGTGCCAGCACCCATAGGCTCGCCGGAGATACGCAGTATTTT.